This passage covers 3 T cell receptor beta chains from one sample sequenced in a study of blood T cell repertoires in COVID-19. This table comes from immunoSEQ multiplex PCR, and its TCRdb copy is limited to in-frame clones, with some not included. The repertoire holds 30,000 to 35,000 clones, with 88% as singletons. The specimen sequenced was peripheral blood. The source of these receptors is a man aged 55 to 70 with COVID-19, enrolled during active disease.

The genes are TRBV28 and TRBJ2-2; maybe TRBD2 (6 bases). There are 17 residues in the CDR3. The V end was cut by 2 bases, the J end by 3 bases, with 16 bases between. Germline CDR1 MDHEN, CDR2 SYDVKM. The CDR3: CASSLATGRADTGELFF. For the CDR3, the DNA is TGTGCCAGCAGTTTAGCGACCGGGAGAGCGGACACCGGGGAGCTGTTTTTT. Full variable domain (missing parts from reference TRBV28 and TRBJ2-2): DVKVTQSSRYLVKRTGEKVFLECVQDMDHENMFWYRQDPGLGLRLIYFSYDVKMKEKGDIPEGYSVSREKKERFSLILESASTNQTSMYLCASSLATGRADTGELFFGEGSRLTVL.

This rearrangement joins TRBV28 to TRBJ1-5; 8 bases agree with TRBD1. The CDR3 loop spans 15 amino acids. The junction had 4 bases not matched to a gene; V was cut back by 4 bases and J by 2 bases. The germline gives CDR1 MDHEN, CDR2 SYDVKM. The CDR3 region is CASSSQGARNQPQHF. CDR3 sequence (DNA): TGTGCCAGCAGTTCTCAGGGGGCCCGCAATCAGCCCCAGCATTTT.

J is TRBJ2-7 and V is TRBV19; D unclear. From germline, CDR1 is LNHDA and CDR2 SQIVND (reference sequence). The CDR3 loop spans 14 amino acids. V was cut by 3 bases and J by 0 bases, with 9 bases left in between. The CDR3 protein is CASSMPGLSYEQYF. The CDR3 DNA sequence: TGTGCCAGTAGTATGCCAGGCCTCTCCTACGAGCAGTACTTC.